This T cell receptor (beta chain) derives from a study of shared clonotypes between healthy human individuals. About the study: The donor pool was made up of a couple of women and three men aged 18 to 49.

A note on this clone: What it binds is unknown.

Findings and limits, study-wide: Measured sharing among donors was expected to vary with sequencing depth. Some naive CD4 clonotypes, roughly 4.8%, turned up in common across a few donors.

Clones were read by immunoSEQ multiplex PCR, and TCRdb kept only the in-frame ones, dropping some. This repertoire shows over 2 million clones, 85% to 95% found once; its top ten account for about 0.36%. CDR3 size: 17 residues. In germline, CDR1 is SQVTM, CDR2 ANQGSEA. The V and J ends lost 5 bases and 0 bases, in that order; junction bases with no gene match: 15. The sample comprised naive CD4+ T cells from PBMCs. Subset reported: CD45RA+ positively selected. The gene calls are TRBV29-1 and TRBJ2-7; 8 nucleotides align to TRBD2. The sequence derives from a man aged 18-30 years in good health. Some clones in this sample may be carry-over from other donors' samples. The DNA of the CDR3 is TGCAGCGTTTCTCCTGCCGGTAGCGGGGTCCACTCCTACGAGCAGTACTTC. Its translation is CSVSPAGSGVHSYEQYF.